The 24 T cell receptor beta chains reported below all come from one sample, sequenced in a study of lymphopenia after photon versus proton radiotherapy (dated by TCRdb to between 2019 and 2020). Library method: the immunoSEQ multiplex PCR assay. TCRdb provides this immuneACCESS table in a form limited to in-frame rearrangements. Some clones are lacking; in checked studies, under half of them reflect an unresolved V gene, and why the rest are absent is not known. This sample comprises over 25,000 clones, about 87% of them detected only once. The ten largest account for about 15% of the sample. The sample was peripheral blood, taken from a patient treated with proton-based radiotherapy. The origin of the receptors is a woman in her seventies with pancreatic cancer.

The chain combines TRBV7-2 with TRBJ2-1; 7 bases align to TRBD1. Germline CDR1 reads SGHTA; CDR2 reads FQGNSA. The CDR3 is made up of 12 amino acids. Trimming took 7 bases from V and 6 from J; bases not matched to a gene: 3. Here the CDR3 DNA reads TGTGCCAGCACACAGGGGTTCAATGAGCAGTTCTTC. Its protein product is CASTQGFNEQFF.

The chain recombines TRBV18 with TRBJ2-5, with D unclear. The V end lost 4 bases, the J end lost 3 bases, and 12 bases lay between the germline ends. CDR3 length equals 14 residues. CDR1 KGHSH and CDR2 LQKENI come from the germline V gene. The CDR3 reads CASSRSPPEETQYF. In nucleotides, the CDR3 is TGTGCCAGCTCACGAAGTCCTCCGGAAGAGACCCAGTACTTC.

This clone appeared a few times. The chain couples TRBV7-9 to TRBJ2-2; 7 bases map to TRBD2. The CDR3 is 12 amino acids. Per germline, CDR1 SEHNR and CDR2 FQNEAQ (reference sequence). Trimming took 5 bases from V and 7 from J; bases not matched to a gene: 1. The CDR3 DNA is TGTGCCAGCAGCCGGGAGGACGGGGAGCTGTTTTTT. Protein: CASSREDGELFF.

The CDR3 spells CASSQVERPTGELFF. The CDR3 DNA reads as TGTGCCAGCAGCCAAGTCGAGCGCCCAACCGGGGAGCTGTTTTTT. The chain links TRBV4-2 to TRBJ2-2; D is unresolved. This CDR3 has 15 amino acids. Trimming pared 1 base from V and 5 bases from J, leaving 11 bases between. CDR1 is LGHNA and CDR2 is YNFKEQ in the germline V gene.

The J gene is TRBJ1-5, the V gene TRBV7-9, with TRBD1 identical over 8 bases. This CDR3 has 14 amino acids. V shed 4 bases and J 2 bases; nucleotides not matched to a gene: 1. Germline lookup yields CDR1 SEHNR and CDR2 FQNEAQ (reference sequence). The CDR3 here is CASSSDRGNQPQHF. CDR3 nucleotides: TGTGCCAGCAGCTCGGACAGGGGCAATCAGCCCCAGCATTTT. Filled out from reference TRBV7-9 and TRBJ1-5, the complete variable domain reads DTGVSQNPRHKITKRGQNVTFRCDPISEHNRLYWYRQTLGQGPEFLTYFQNEAQLEKSRLLSDRFSAERPKGSFSTLEIQRTEQGDSAMYLCASSSDRGNQPQHFGDGTRLSIL.

CDR3 residues: CASSTTSDGTEAFF. CDR3 coding DNA: TGTGCCAGCAGTACTACTAGTGACGGGACTGAAGCTTTCTTT. The chain employs TRBV7-9 and TRBJ1-1; D call uncertain. The CDR3 is 14 residues long. Trimming cost V 6 bases and J 5 bases, with 16 bases left between them. Germline-derived CDR1 and CDR2 are SEHNR and FQNEAQ (reference sequence).

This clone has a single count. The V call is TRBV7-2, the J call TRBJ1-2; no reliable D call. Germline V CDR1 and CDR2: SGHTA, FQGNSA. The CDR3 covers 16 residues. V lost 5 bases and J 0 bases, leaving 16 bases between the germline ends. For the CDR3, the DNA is TGTGCCAGCAGCCCGGTCGCCTCGAAAACTAACTATGGCTACACCTTC. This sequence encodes CASSPVASKTNYGYTF.

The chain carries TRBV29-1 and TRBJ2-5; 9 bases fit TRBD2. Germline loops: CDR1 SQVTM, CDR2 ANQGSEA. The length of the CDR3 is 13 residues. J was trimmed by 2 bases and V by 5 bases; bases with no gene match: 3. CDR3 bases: TGCAGCGTTAGTAGCGGGAGTCAAGAGACCCAGTACTTC. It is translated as CSVSSGSQETQYF.

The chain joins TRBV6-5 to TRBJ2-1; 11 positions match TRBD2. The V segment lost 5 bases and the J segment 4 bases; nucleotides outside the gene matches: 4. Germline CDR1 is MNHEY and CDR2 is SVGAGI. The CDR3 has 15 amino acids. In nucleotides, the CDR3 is TGTGCCAGCAGTCCTGGGACTAGCGGATACAATGAGCAGTTCTTC. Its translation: CASSPGTSGYNEQFF.

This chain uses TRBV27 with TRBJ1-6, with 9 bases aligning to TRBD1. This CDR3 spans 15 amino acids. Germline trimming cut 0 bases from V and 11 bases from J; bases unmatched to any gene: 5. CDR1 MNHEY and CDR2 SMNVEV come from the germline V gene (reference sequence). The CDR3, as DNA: TGTGCCAGCAGTTTATCGGACAGGGGAAGGGCACCCCTCCACTTT. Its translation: CASSLSDRGRAPLHF.

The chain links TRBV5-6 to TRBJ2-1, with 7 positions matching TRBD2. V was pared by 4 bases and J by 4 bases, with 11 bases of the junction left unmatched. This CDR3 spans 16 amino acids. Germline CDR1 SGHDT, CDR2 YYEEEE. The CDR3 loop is CASSGDFAGAYNEQFF. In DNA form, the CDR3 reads TGTGCCAGCAGCGGGGACTTCGCGGGAGCTTACAATGAGCAGTTCTTC. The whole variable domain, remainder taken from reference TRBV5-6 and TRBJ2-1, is DAGVTQSPTHLIKTRGQQVTLRCSPKSGHDTVSWYQQALGQGPQFIFQYYEEEERQRGNFPDRFSGHQFPNYSSELNVNALLLGDSALYLCASSGDFAGAYNEQFFGPGTRLTVL.

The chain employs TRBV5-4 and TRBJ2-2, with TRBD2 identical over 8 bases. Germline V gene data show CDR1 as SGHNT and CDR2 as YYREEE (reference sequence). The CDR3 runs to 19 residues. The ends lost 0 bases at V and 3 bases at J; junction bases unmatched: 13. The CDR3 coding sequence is TGTGCCAGCAGCTTGGGTATTACCGGGACTAGTGATTACACCGGGGAGCTGTTTTTT. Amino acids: CASSLGITGTSDYTGELFF.

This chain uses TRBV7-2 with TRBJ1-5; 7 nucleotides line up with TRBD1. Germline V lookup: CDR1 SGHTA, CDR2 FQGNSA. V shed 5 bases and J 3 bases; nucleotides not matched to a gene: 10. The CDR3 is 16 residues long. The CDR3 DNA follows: TGTGCCAGCAGCCTTACAGGGGACGGGTTCAATCAGCCCCAGCATTTT. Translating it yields CASSLTGDGFNQPQHF.

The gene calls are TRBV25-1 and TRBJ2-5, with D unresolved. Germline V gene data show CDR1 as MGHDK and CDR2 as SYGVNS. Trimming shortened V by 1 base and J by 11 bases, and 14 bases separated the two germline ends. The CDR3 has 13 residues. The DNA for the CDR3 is TGTGCCAGCAGTGAATTGGGAAGGTCTGAGCAGTACTTC. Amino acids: CASSELGRSEQYF.

The DNA for the CDR3 is TGCGCCAGCAGCCAAGATCCAGGTTCTTCGGATACGCAGTATTTT. The encoded protein is CASSQDPGSSDTQYF. The rearrangement uses TRBV4-1 and TRBJ2-3; D is ambiguous. Germline values: CDR1 MGHRA, CDR2 YSYEKL. V was shortened by 0 bases and J by 6 bases, with 13 bases between the two germline ends. The CDR3 length is 15 residues.

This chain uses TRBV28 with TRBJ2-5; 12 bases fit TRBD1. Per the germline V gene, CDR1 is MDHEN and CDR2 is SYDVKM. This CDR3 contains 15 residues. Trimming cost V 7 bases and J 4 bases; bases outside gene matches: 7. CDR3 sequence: CASTGGDRGRETQYF. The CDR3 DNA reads TGTGCCAGCACCGGAGGGGACAGGGGGCGAGAGACCCAGTACTTC.

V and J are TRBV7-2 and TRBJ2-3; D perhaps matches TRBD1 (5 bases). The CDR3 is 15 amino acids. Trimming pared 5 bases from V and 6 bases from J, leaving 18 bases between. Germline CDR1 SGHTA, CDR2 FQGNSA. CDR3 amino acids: CASSPTPNHRDTQYF. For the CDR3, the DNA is TGTGCCAGCAGCCCGACGCCAAATCACAGGGATACGCAGTATTTT.

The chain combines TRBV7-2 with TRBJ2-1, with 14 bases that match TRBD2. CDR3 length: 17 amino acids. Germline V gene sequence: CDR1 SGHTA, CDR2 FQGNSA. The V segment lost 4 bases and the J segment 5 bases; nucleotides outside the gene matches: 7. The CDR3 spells CASSSHTGLAGDNEQFF. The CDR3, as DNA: TGTGCCAGCAGCTCCCACACGGGACTAGCGGGAGACAATGAGCAGTTCTTC.

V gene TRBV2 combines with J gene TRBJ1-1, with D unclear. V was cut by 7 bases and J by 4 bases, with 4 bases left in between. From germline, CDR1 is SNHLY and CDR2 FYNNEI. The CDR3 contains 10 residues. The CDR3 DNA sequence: TGTGCCAGCATGGGCACTGAAGCTTTCTTT. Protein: CASMGTEAFF.

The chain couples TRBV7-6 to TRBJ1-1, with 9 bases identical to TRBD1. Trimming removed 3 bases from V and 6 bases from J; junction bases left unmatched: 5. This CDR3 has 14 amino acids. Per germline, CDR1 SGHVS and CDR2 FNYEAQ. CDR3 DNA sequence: TGTGCCAGCAGCTTTGGGACAGGGATAGCTGAAGCTTTCTTT. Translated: CASSFGTGIAEAFF.

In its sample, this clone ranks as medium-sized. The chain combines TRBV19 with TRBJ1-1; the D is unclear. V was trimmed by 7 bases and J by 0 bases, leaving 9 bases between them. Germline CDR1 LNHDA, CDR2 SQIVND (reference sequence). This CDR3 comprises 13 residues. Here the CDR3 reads CASTGPMNTEAFF. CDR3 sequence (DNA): TGTGCCAGTACCGGCCCCATGAACACTGAAGCTTTCTTT.

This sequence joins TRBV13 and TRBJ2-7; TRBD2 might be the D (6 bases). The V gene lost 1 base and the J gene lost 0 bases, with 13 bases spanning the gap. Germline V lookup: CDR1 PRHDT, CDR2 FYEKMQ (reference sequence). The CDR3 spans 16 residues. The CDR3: CASSLAGGWSSYEQYF. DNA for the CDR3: TGTGCCAGCAGCTTAGCCGGGGGTTGGAGCTCCTACGAGCAGTACTTC.

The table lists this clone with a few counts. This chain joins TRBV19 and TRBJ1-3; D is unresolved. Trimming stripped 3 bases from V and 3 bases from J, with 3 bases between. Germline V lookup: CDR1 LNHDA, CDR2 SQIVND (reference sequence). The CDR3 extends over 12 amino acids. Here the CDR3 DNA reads TGTGCCAGTAGTATGGGTGGAAACACCATATATTTT. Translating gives CASSMGGNTIYF.

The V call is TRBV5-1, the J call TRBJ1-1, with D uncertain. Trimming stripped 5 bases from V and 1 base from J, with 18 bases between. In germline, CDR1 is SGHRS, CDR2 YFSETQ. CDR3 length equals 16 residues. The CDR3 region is CASRPSTQYGNTEAFF. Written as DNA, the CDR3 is TGCGCCAGCAGACCCTCGACACAGTACGGGAACACTGAAGCTTTCTTT.